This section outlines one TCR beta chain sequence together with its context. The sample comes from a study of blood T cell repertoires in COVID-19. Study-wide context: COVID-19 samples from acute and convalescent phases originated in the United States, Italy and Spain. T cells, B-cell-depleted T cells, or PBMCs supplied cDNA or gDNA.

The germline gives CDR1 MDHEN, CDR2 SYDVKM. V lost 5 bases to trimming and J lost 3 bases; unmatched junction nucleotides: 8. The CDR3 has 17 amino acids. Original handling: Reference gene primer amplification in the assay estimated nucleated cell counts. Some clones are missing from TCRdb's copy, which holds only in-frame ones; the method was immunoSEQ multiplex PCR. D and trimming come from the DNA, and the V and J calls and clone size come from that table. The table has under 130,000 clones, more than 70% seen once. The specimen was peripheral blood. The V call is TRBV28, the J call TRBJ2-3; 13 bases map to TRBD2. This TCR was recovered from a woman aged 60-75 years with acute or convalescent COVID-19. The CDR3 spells CASSQPGLAGLTDTQYF. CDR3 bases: TGTGCCAGCAGTCAACCGGGACTAGCGGGACTAACAGATACGCAGTATTTT.